This T cell receptor beta chain was sequenced in a study of beta chain features in type 1 diabetes. The investigators reverse transcribed all of the isolated RNA, so they sequenced expressed TCRB transcripts. An average of about 3.57 million reads was obtained for naive, central memory and regulatory T cell samples. Here immunoSEQ multiplex PCR was the method, and the copy in TCRdb shows in-frame clones only, minus some. Counted here are about 150,000 clones, around 9.7% occurring once; the ten biggest clones make up 0.7%. Study-wide points: There was a moderate but significant shortening of TCRB CDR3s in all four CD4+ subsets of Type 1 diabetes patients. Whatever favoring of shorter templates PCR might show would apply equally to patients and controls.

This clone has a handful of counts. Its cognate antigen is unknown. The CDR3 is 18 residues long. Germline V lookup: CDR1 LNHDA, CDR2 SQIVND (reference sequence). Trimming took off 5 bases at V and 0 bases at J, with 20 bases between the two ends. The chain employs TRBV19 and TRBJ2-4; D is uncertain. Input material: central memory CD4+ T cells from blood. The TCR originated in a woman aged 25 to 39 with type 1 diabetes. The CDR3, as DNA: TGTGCCAGTAGTCAAGGATTAGCACATAAGCTAGCCAAAAACATTCAGTACTTC. It yields the protein CASSQGLAHKLAKNIQYF. Using reference TRBV19 and TRBJ2-4 for the parts outside the CDR3, the full variable domain is DGGITQSPKYLFRKEGQNVTLSCEQNLNHDAMYWYRQDPGQGLRLIYYSQIVNDFQKGDIAEGYSVSREKKESFPLTVTSAQKNPTAFYLCASSQGLAHKLAKNIQYFGAGTRLSVL.